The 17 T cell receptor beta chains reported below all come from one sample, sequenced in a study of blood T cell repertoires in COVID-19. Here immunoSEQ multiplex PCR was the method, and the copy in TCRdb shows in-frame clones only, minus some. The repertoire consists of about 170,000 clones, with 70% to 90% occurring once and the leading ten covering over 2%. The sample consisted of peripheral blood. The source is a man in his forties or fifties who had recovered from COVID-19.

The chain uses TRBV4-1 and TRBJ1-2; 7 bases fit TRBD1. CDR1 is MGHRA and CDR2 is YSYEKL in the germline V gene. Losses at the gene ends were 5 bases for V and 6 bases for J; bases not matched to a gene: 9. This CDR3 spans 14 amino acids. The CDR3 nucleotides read TGCGCCAGCAGCTCCCGACAGGGAGATAATGGCTACACCTTC. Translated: CASSSRQGDNGYTF.

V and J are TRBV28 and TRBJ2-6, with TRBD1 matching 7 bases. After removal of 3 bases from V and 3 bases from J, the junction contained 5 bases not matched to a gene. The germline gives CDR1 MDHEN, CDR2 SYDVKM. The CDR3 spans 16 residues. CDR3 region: CASSFNRGSGANVLTF. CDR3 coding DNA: TGTGCCAGCAGTTTCAACAGGGGAAGTGGGGCCAACGTCCTGACTTTC. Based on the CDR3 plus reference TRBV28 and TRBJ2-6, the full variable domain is DVKVTQSSRYLVKRTGEKVFLECVQDMDHENMFWYRQDPGLGLRLIYFSYDVKMKEKGDIPEGYSVSREKKERFSLILESASTNQTSMYLCASSFNRGSGANVLTFGAGSRLTVL.

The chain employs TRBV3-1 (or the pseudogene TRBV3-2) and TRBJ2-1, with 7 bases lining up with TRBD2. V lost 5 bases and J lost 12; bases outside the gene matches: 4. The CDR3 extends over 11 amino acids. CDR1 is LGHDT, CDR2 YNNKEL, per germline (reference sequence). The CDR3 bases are TGTGCCAGCAGCGAGAAGCGGGGGCAGTTCTTC. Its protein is CASSEKRGQFF.

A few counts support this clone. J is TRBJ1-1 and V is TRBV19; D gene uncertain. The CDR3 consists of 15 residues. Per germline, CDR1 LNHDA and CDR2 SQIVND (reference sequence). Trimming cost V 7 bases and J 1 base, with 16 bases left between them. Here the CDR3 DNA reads TGTGCCAGTATCAGGAGGCACACTGAGAACACTGAAGCTTTCTTT. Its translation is CASIRRHTENTEAFF.

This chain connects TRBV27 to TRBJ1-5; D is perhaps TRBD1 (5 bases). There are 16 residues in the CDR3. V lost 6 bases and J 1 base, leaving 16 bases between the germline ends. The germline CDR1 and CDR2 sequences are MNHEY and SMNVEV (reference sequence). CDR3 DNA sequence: TGTGCCAGCAGGCCGGGTGGGGCGCGGAGCAATCAGCCCCAGCATTTT. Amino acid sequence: CASRPGGARSNQPQHF.

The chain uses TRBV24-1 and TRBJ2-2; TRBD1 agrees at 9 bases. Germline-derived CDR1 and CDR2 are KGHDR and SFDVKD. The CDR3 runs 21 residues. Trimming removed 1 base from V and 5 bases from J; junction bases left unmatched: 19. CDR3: CATSDFRGGGQGKIRTGELFF. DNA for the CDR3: TGTGCCACCAGTGATTTCAGGGGCGGGGGACAGGGTAAAATCAGGACCGGGGAGCTGTTTTTT.

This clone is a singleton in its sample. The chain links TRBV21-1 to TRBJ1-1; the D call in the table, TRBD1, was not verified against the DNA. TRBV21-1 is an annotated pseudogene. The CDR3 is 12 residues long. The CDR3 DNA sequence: TGTGCCAGCAGCAAAGTAGACAGTGAAGCTTTCTTT. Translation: CASSKVDSEAFF.

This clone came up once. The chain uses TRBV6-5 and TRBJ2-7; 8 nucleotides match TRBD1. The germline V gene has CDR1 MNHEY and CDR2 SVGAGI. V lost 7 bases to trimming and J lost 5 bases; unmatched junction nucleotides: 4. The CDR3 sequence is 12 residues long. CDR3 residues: CASKRQGNEQYF. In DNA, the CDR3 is TGTGCCAGCAAAAGACAGGGGAACGAGCAGTACTTC.

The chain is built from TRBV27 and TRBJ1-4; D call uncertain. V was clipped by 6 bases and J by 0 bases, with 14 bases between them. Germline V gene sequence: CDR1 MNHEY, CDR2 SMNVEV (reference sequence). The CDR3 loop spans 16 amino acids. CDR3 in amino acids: CASSSEARATNEKLFF. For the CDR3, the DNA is TGTGCCAGCAGCTCTGAAGCCCGAGCAACTAATGAAAAACTGTTTTTT.

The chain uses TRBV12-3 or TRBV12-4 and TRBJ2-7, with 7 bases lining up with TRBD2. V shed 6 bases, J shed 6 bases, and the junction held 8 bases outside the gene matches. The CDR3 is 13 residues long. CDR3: CASSRVGEGEQYF. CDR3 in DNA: TGTGCCAGCAGCCGCGTTGGGGAGGGCGAGCAGTACTTC.

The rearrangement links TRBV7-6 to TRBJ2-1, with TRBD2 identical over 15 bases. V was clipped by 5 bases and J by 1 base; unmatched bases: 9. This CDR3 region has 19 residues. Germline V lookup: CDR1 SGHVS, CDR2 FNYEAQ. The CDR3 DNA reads TGTGCCAGCAGCCCGGGACTAGCGGGGGGTCTAGGGTCCTACAATGAGCAGTTCTTC. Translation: CASSPGLAGGLGSYNEQFF.

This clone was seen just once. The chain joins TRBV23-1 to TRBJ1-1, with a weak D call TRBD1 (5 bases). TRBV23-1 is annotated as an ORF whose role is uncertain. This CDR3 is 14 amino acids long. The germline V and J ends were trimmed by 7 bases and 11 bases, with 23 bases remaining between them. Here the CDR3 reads CASTLQGAYSKAFF. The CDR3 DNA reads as TGCGCCAGCACCCTTCAAGGGGCGTACTCGAAGGCTTTCTTT.

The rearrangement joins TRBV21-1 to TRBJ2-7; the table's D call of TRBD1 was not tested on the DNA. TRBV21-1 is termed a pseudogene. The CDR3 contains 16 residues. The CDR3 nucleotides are TGTGCCAGCAGCAAAGGATGCGGCAGGGCCCACTACGAGCAGTACTTC. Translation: CASSKGCGRAHYEQYF.

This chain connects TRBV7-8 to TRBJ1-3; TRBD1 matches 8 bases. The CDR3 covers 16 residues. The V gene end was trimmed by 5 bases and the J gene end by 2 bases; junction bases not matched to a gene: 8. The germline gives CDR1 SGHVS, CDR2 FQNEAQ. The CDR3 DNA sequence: TGTGCCAGCAGCGCCTCCGGACAGGGAACTGGAAACACCATATATTTT. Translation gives CASSASGQGTGNTIYF.

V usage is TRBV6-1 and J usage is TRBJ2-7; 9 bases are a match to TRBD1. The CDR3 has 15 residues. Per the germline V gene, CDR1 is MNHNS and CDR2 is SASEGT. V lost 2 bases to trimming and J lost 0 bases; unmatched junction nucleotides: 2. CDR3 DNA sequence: TGTGCCAGCAGTGAAAGACAGGGGGTCTCCTACGAGCAGTACTTC. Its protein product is CASSERQGVSYEQYF.

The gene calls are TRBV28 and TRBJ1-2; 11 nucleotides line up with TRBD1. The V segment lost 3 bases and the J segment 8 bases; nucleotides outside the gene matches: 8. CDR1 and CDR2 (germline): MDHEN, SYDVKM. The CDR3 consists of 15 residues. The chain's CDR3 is CASSLADRGLFGYTF. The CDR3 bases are TGTGCCAGCAGTTTGGCGGACAGGGGGCTTTTCGGCTACACCTTC.

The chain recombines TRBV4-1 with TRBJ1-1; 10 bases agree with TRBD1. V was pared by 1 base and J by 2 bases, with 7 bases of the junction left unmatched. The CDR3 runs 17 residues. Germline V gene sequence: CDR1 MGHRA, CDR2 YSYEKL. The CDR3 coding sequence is TGCGCCAGCAGCCAAGCCGGGACAGGGGCGATAAACACTGAAGCTTTCTTT. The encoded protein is CASSQAGTGAINTEAFF.